This entry lists 29 T cell receptor beta chains sequenced from one sample in a study of control samples from healthy donors and cancer patients (dated by TCRdb to about 2020). Library prep was done by the immunoSEQ multiplex PCR assay. TCRdb provides this immuneACCESS table in a form limited to in-frame rearrangements. Some clones are lacking; in checked studies, under half of them reflect an unresolved V gene, and why the rest are absent is not known. For this sample the table gives under 100,000 clones, of which more than 80% were detected only once. Clones ranked in the top ten supply about 1.5% of the sample. The source material was blood. These receptors originate from a woman aged 25 to 39 in good health.

This chain uses TRBV20-1 with TRBJ1-5; weak D call: TRBD1 (6 bases). The V and J ends lost 3 bases and 4 bases respectively, with 22 bases between them. CDR3 size: 17 residues. Germline V gene sequence: CDR1 DFQATT, CDR2 SNEGSKA (reference sequence). The CDR3 spells CSASQTGSTMGNQPQHF. Here the CDR3 DNA reads TGCAGTGCTAGTCAGACAGGCTCTACGATGGGAAATCAGCCCCAGCATTTT.

The chain employs TRBV9 and TRBJ2-3, with D uncertain. Germline V gene lookup returns CDR1 SGDLS and CDR2 YYNGEE. The CDR3 has 14 residues. Trimming left V 1 base short and J 0 bases short, with 6 bases between. The chain's CDR3 is CASSVIGSTDTQYF. CDR3 nucleotides: TGTGCCAGCAGCGTAATCGGGAGCACAGATACGCAGTATTTT.

The chain combines TRBV5-1 with TRBJ1-2; D is uncertain. Germline CDR1 SGHRS, CDR2 YFSETQ. V lost 0 bases and J 5 bases, leaving 14 bases between the germline ends. The CDR3 has 15 amino acids. The CDR3 region is CASSLADPRGYGYTF. The CDR3 DNA follows: TGCGCCAGCAGCTTGGCCGACCCGAGAGGGTATGGCTACACCTTC.

The chain has TRBV7-9 and TRBJ1-2, with TRBD1 identical over 8 bases. The CDR3 length is 15 residues. V lost 2 bases and J lost 10; bases outside the gene matches: 12. Germline V gene sequence: CDR1 SEHNR, CDR2 FQNEAQ (reference sequence). DNA for the CDR3: TGTGCCAGCAGCTTATGGCTGGAGGACAGGGTGGTCTACACCTTC. It translates to CASSLWLEDRVVYTF.

The V call is TRBV19, the J call TRBJ1-1; no firm D call. This CDR3 spans 16 amino acids. Germline V lookup: CDR1 LNHDA, CDR2 SQIVND (reference sequence). Between the trimmed V and J ends, which lost 0 bases and 0 bases, there was a span of 11 bases. The CDR3 reads CASSIEAGFMNTEAFF. CDR3 bases: TGTGCCAGTAGTATAGAAGCGGGGTTCATGAACACTGAAGCTTTCTTT.

The V call is TRBV27, the J call TRBJ2-5; no reliable D call. This CDR3 region has 16 residues. Trimming removed 6 bases at V and 3 bases at J, with 20 bases between. Germline V CDR1 and CDR2: MNHEY, SMNVEV (reference sequence). The CDR3 region is CASRVMWSGDKETQYF. CDR3 sequence (DNA): TGTGCCAGCAGGGTTATGTGGTCTGGTGACAAAGAGACCCAGTACTTC.

The rearrangement joins TRBV10-3 to TRBJ1-4; unclear D gene. This CDR3 is built from 14 residues. Trimming took off 6 bases at V and 7 bases at J, with 15 bases between the two ends. Germline loops: CDR1 ENHRY, CDR2 SYGVKD. In nucleotides, the CDR3 is TGTGCCATCAGACCGACAAATTCGAGTGAAAAACTGTTTTTT. This gives the protein CAIRPTNSSEKLFF.

CDR3 in amino acids: CASSWDGWSDTQYF. The DNA for the CDR3 is TGTGCCAGCAGCTGGGACGGATGGTCGGATACGCAGTATTTT. The chain uses TRBV7-8 and TRBJ2-3; the D gene could be TRBD1 or TRBD2 (5 bases each). Trimming removed 4 bases from V and 6 bases from J, with 14 bases in between. Germline CDR1 SGHVS, CDR2 FQNEAQ. The CDR3 runs to 14 residues.

This CDR3 reads CASSLFAGRSNTEAFF. The DNA of the CDR3 is TGTGCCAGCAGCTTATTTGCAGGGCGTTCGAACACTGAAGCTTTCTTT. V and J are TRBV11-3 and TRBJ1-1; D is perhaps TRBD1 (5 bases). V was trimmed by 2 bases and J by 1 base, leaving 14 bases between them. This CDR3 region has 16 residues. Germline lookup yields CDR1 SGHNT and CDR2 YENEEA. Drawing the rest from reference TRBV11-3 and TRBJ1-1, the complete variable domain is EAGVVQSPRYKIIEKKQPVAFWCNPISGHNTLYWYLQNLGQGPELLIRYENEEAVDDSQLPKDRFSAERLKGVDSTLKIQPAELGDSAVYLCASSLFAGRSNTEAFFGQGTRLTVV.

The chain uses TRBV29-1 and TRBJ2-3; TRBD2 aligns across 10 bases. The germline V gene has CDR1 SQVTM and CDR2 ANQGSEA. V lost 6 bases, J lost 0 bases, and 12 bases stayed unmatched. The CDR3 contains 17 residues. The CDR3 sequence is CSVERHRTSGSTDTQYF. In DNA, the CDR3 is TGCAGCGTCGAACGCCATCGGACTAGCGGAAGCACAGATACGCAGTATTTT.

V and J are TRBV18 and TRBJ2-7; the D is unclear. The V gene lost 2 bases and the J gene lost 3 bases, with 8 bases spanning the gap. There are 13 residues in the CDR3. CDR1 and CDR2 (germline): KGHSH, LQKENI. The CDR3 DNA reads TGTGCCAGCTCACCAAACAGTAACTACGAGCAGTACTTC. It translates to CASSPNSNYEQYF.

The rearrangement links TRBV30 to TRBJ1-2; D uncertain. The germline gives CDR1 GTSNPN, CDR2 SVGIG (reference sequence). The CDR3 totals 10 residues. V was pared by 5 bases and J by 5 bases, with 6 bases between. The CDR3, as DNA: TGTGCCTGGGGACTTTATGGCTACACCTTC. Translated: CAWGLYGYTF. The whole variable domain, remainder taken from reference TRBV30 and TRBJ1-2, is SQTIHQWPATLVQPVGSPLSLECTVEGTSNPNLYWYRQAAGRGLQLLFYSVGIGQISSEVPQNLSASRPQDRQFILSSKKLLLSDSGFYLCAWGLYGYTFGSGTRLTVV.

The V and J genes are TRBV5-1 and TRBJ1-3; D is unresolved. The CDR3 is made up of 14 amino acids. Germline lookup yields CDR1 SGHRS and CDR2 YFSETQ. Trimming took off 0 bases at V and 1 base at J, with 5 bases between the two ends. The CDR3 loop is CASSLGESGNTIYF. CDR3 nucleotide sequence: TGCGCCAGCAGCTTGGGGGAATCTGGAAACACCATATATTTT. Full variable domain (outside the CDR3, taken from reference TRBV5-1 and TRBJ1-3): KAGVTQTPRYLIKTRGQQVTLSCSPISGHRSVSWYQQTPGQGLQFLFEYFSETQRNKGNFPGRFSGRQFSNSRSEMNVSTLELGDSALYLCASSLGESGNTIYFGEGSWLTVV.

This chain links TRBV24-1 with TRBJ2-1, with TRBD2 identical over 8 bases. With 9 bases clipped from V and 4 bases from J, the junction kept 7 bases outside the gene matches. From germline, CDR1 is KGHDR and CDR2 SFDVKD. The CDR3 runs 14 residues. The chain's CDR3 is CATDSGDAYNEQFF. In DNA, the CDR3 is TGTGCCACCGATAGCGGGGATGCGTACAATGAGCAGTTCTTC.

This clone was picked up one time. The chain couples TRBV9 to TRBJ2-5; no firm D call. This CDR3 region has 14 residues. V lost 0 bases and J 1 base, leaving 7 bases between the germline ends. CDR1 and CDR2 from the germline V gene are SGDLS and YYNGEE. The CDR3 region has the DNA TGTGCCAGCAGCGTAGAAGCGTTCCAAGAGACCCAGTACTTC. It translates to CASSVEAFQETQYF. The whole variable domain, filled in from reference TRBV9 and TRBJ2-5, reads DSGVTQTPKHLITATGQRVTLRCSPRSGDLSVYWYQQSLDQGLQFLIQYYNGEERAKGNILERFSAQQFPDLHSELNLSSLELGDSALYFCASSVEAFQETQYFGPGTRLLVL.

The chain combines TRBV28 with TRBJ1-2; D might be TRBD1 (5 bases). Trimming removed 4 bases from V and 6 bases from J, with 9 bases in between. Germline CDR1 reads MDHEN; CDR2 reads SYDVKM. The CDR3 sequence is 12 residues long. CDR3 protein: CASSSAGHGYTF. CDR3 coding DNA: TGTGCCAGCAGTTCAGCAGGGCATGGCTACACCTTC.

In this sample, this clone turned up once. V usage is TRBV2 and J usage is TRBJ1-1, with TRBD1 identical over 9 bases. CDR3 length: 13 residues. Germline CDR1 reads SNHLY; CDR2 reads FYNNEI. V dropped 10 bases and J dropped 5; count of bases not matched to a gene: 8. CDR3 DNA: TGTGCCACCGCCGGGACAGGGAATACTGAAGCTTTCTTT. Protein: CATAGTGNTEAFF.

V gene TRBV7-8 combines with J gene TRBJ1-4; D perhaps matches TRBD1 (6 bases). Germline assignment: CDR1 SGHVS and CDR2 FQNEAQ. The CDR3 has 15 amino acids. V shed 1 base and J shed 8 bases, with 14 bases lying between them. The CDR3 coding sequence is TGTGCCAGCAGCTTAGGGGGGGGCTTGCGAGAAAAACTGTTTTTT. This codes for CASSLGGGLREKLFF. The complete variable domain, with remaining parts taken from reference TRBV7-8 and TRBJ1-4, reads GAGVSQSPRYKVAKRGQDVALRCDPISGHVSLFWYQQALGQGPEFLTYFQNEAQLDKSGLPSDRFFAERPEGSVSTLKIQRTQQEDSAVYLCASSLGGGLREKLFFGSGTQLSVL.

V is TRBV2 and J is TRBJ2-1; TRBD1 might be the D (5 bases). The CDR3 runs 13 residues. Germline V gene lookup returns CDR1 SNHLY and CDR2 FYNNEI. The V and J ends lost 5 bases and 2 bases respectively, with 7 bases between them. The DNA for the CDR3 is TGTGCCAGCAGTAGGGGCGCCTACAATGAGCAGTTCTTC. Protein sequence: CASSRGAYNEQFF.

DNA for the CDR3: TGTGCCAGCAGTCCACCTAGTCTAGCGCAGTATTTT. It specifies CASSPPSLAQYF. The V and J genes are TRBV6-1 and TRBJ2-3; no clear D gene. The V and J ends lost 5 bases and 10 bases respectively, with 13 bases between them. The CDR3 sequence is 12 residues long. Germline values: CDR1 MNHNS, CDR2 SASEGT.

Comments on this clone: Sequence at one end of the junction differs from germline and may be a read error. This chain links TRBV7-7 with TRBJ2-1; no firm D call. CDR3 length equals 16 residues. Looked up from germline, CDR1 is SSHAT and CDR2 is FNYEAQ (reference sequence). The CDR3 sequence: CASSPIVATAYNEQFF. As DNA, the CDR3 is TGTGCTAGCAGCCCGATAGTGGCTACCGCCTACAATGAGCAGTTCTTC. Drawing the rest from reference TRBV7-7 and TRBJ2-1, the complete variable domain is GAGVSQSPRYKVTKRGQDVTLRCDPISSHATLYWYQQALGQGPEFLTYFNYEAQPDKSGLPSDRFSAERPEGSISTLTIQRTEQRDSAMYRCASSPIVATAYNEQFFGPGTRLTVL.

This chain uses TRBV4-2 with TRBJ2-1; 10 nucleotides agree with TRBD2. The germline V gene has CDR1 LGHNA and CDR2 YNFKEQ. Germline trimming cut 1 base from V and 5 bases from J; bases unmatched to any gene: 11. The CDR3 runs to 18 residues. CDR3 sequence reads: CASSQAGERTSGNNEQFF. Written as DNA, the CDR3 is TGTGCCAGCAGCCAAGCTGGGGAGAGGACTAGCGGTAACAATGAGCAGTTCTTC.

The J gene is TRBJ1-6, the V gene TRBV3-1 (or the pseudogene TRBV3-2), with a possible D match to TRBD1 (6 bases). Germline CDR1 is LGHDT and CDR2 is YNNKEL (reference sequence). V lost 2 bases, J lost 0 bases, and 11 bases lay in between. This CDR3 comprises 17 residues. The CDR3 DNA follows: TGTGCCAGCAGCCAATTTACAGGGAGCTCCTATAATTCACCCCTCCACTTT. This translates into CASSQFTGSSYNSPLHF.

The chain couples TRBV2 to TRBJ1-1; 7 bases map to TRBD1. Germline loops: CDR1 SNHLY, CDR2 FYNNEI. This CDR3 is built from 13 residues. The ends lost 4 bases at V and 4 bases at J; junction bases unmatched: 3. CDR3 loop: CASSATGATEAFF. Written as DNA, the CDR3 is TGTGCCAGCAGTGCTACAGGGGCCACTGAAGCTTTCTTT.

The chain combines TRBV2 with TRBJ2-7, with D perhaps assigned TRBD1 or TRBD2 (5 bases each). Germline V gene sequence: CDR1 SNHLY, CDR2 FYNNEI. V shed 1 base and J shed 4 bases, with 17 bases lying between them. This CDR3 comprises 16 residues. The CDR3 loop reads CASSEGAAGKGYEQYF. CDR3 DNA sequence: TGTGCCAGCAGTGAAGGAGCGGCAGGGAAAGGGTACGAGCAGTACTTC.

The gene calls are TRBV2 and TRBJ1-5; D perhaps matches TRBD1 (6 bases). The V end lost 5 bases, the J end lost 4 bases, and 12 bases lay between the germline ends. This CDR3 contains 14 residues. Germline V gene data show CDR1 as SNHLY and CDR2 as FYNNEI. Here the CDR3 DNA reads TGTGCCAGCAGTCAGACAGGTAGTAATCAGCCCCAGCATTTT. Amino acids: CASSQTGSNQPQHF.

This sequence joins TRBV24-1 and TRBJ2-1; 14 bases line up with TRBD2. Germline lookup yields CDR1 KGHDR and CDR2 SFDVKD. The CDR3 has 16 amino acids. Trimming cost V 3 bases and J 6 bases; bases outside gene matches: 3. The CDR3 DNA sequence: TGTGCCACCAGTGATGGACTAGCGGGAGGCTCCAATGAGCAGTTCTTC. Its translation: CATSDGLAGGSNEQFF.

The chain carries TRBV9 and TRBJ1-1; D ambiguous. The CDR3 has 12 amino acids. The V end was cut by 5 bases, the J end by 5 bases, with 10 bases between. CDR1 SGDLS and CDR2 YYNGEE come from the germline V gene. This CDR3 is CASSLPETEAFF. For the CDR3, the DNA is TGTGCCAGCAGTCTCCCGGAGACTGAAGCTTTCTTT.

This chain connects TRBV13 to TRBJ2-5, with D perhaps matching TRBD1 or TRBD2 (7 bases each). The CDR3 is 14 amino acids. The germline V gene encodes CDR1 PRHDT and CDR2 FYEKMQ (reference sequence). V lost 11 bases and J 4 bases, leaving 20 bases between the germline ends. The CDR3 sequence: CAGRRGGSGETQYF. The CDR3 DNA is TGTGCCGGTCGCAGGGGGGGTTCGGGAGAGACCCAGTACTTC.